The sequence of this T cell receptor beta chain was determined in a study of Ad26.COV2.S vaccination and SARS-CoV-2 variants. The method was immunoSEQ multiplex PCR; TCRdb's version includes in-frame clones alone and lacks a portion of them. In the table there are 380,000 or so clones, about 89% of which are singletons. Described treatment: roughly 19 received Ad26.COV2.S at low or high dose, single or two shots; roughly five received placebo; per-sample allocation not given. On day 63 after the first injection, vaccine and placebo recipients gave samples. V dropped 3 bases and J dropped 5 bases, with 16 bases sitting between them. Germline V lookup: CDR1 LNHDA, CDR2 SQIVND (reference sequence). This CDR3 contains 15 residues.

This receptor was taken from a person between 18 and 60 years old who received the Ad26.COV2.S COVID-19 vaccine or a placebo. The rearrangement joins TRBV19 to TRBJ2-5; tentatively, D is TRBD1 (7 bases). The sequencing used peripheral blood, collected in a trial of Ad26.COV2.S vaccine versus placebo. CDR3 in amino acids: CASSMGRGVFETQYF. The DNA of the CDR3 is TGTGCCAGTAGTATGGGCAGGGGGGTATTCGAGACCCAGTACTTC.